Below are 30 T cell receptor beta chains sequenced from a single sample in a study of T-cell memory formation after mild COVID-19. In TCRdb, the 5' RACE reads were re-called with MiXCR into one record per CDR3 protein. The table shows roughly 180,000 distinct CDR3 sequences, with roughly 10% occurring only once. Material for sequencing was PBMCs or a T cell subset sorted from them (not recorded which). These receptors were collected from a young man who had mild COVID-19 (a few samples of this study predate the infection). Cell type and time point are not known.

This clonotype appeared a few times. The chain links TRBV20-1 to TRBJ1-2; tentative D call: TRBD1 (6 bases). CDR1 is DFQATT and CDR2 is SNEGSKA in the germline V gene (reference sequence). Between the trimmed V and J ends, which lost 3 bases and 3 bases, there was a span of 20 bases. The CDR3 length is 16 residues. As DNA, the CDR3 is TGCAGTGCTAGGGGGGCCGCCGTGGATAGGGACTATGGCTACACCTTC. Its translation is CSARGAAVDRDYGYTF.

The CDR3 sequence is CSASPSLLRGPGDTQYF. In nucleotides, the CDR3 is TGCAGTGCTAGTCCCTCCCTACTGCGGGGGCCGGGAGATACGCAGTATTTT. This sequence joins TRBV20-1 and TRBJ2-3; D perhaps matches TRBD2 (7 bases). The CDR3 covers 17 residues. Germline V gene lookup returns CDR1 DFQATT and CDR2 SNEGSKA (reference sequence). V was pared by 3 bases and J by 5 bases, with 24 bases between.

This clonotype was seen at least ten times. For the CDR3, the DNA is TGTGCCAGCAGCTCAGCAAAGGCGGATACGCAGTATTTT. Translated, it gives CASSSAKADTQYF. The gene calls are TRBV7-2 and TRBJ2-3, with no clear D. The CDR3 spans 13 residues. The V gene lost 4 bases and the J gene lost 6 bases, with 11 bases spanning the gap. Germline lookup yields CDR1 SGHTA and CDR2 FQGNSA. Looking up the rest from reference TRBV7-2 and TRBJ2-3 gives the full variable domain: GAGVSQSPSNKVTEKGKDVELRCDPISGHTALYWYRQSLGQGLEFLIYFQGNSAPDKSGLPSDRFSAERTGGSVSTLTIQRTQQEDSAVYLCASSSAKADTQYFGPGTRLTVL.

This clonotype appeared many times. The CDR3 sequence: CASSLEAGRKGTQYF. For the CDR3, the DNA is TGCGCCAGCAGCTTGGAGGCAGGGCGTAAGGGGACCCAGTACTTC. The rearrangement uses TRBV5-1 and TRBJ2-5, with a possible D match to TRBD1 (5 bases). The CDR3 length is 15 residues. V shed 0 bases and J shed 7 bases, with 16 bases lying between them. Germline values: CDR1 SGHRS, CDR2 YFSETQ.

Only a few counts were recorded for this clonotype. The genes are TRBV6-2 or TRBV6-3 and TRBJ1-2, with D hard to call. Between the trimmed V and J ends, which lost 6 bases and 11 bases, there was a span of 10 bases. Germline CDR1 and CDR2: MNHEY and SVGEGT. This CDR3 spans 10 amino acids. DNA of the CDR3: TGTGCCAGCAGCCCCACCGGGTACACCTTC. Its protein is CASSPTGYTF.

This clonotype came up a few times. The V and J genes are TRBV6-5 and TRBJ2-7; no firm D call. The CDR3 totals 12 residues. V gave up 6 bases and J gave up 2 bases, with 8 bases separating them. Germline V gene lookup returns CDR1 MNHEY and CDR2 SVGAGI. In DNA, the CDR3 is TGTGCCAGCAGCCCCGGGCCCTACGAGCAGTACTTC. This translates into CASSPGPYEQYF.

This clonotype has a handful of counts. This chain joins TRBV5-1 and TRBJ2-5; no reliable D call. Germline V gives CDR1 SGHRS, CDR2 YFSETQ. CDR3 length: 12 residues. V lost 1 base, J lost 1 base, and 2 bases lay in between. The CDR3 protein is CASSLTQETQYF. Here the CDR3 DNA reads TGCGCCAGCAGCTTGACCCAAGAGACCCAGTACTTC.

The chain employs TRBV6-5 and TRBJ1-5; D uncertain. The CDR3 is made up of 14 amino acids. Germline-derived CDR1 and CDR2 are MNHEY and SVGAGI. Trimming removed 5 bases at V and 5 bases at J, with 13 bases between. The CDR3 protein is CASSALDGYQPQHF. The CDR3 nucleotides read TGTGCCAGCAGTGCCCTGGACGGGTATCAGCCCCAGCATTTT.

At least ten counts were recorded for this clonotype. This chain links TRBV6-2 or TRBV6-3 with TRBJ1-1; D call uncertain. The V end lost 6 bases, the J end lost 6 bases, and 8 bases lay between the germline ends. Germline V gene lookup returns CDR1 MNHEY and CDR2 SVGEGT. This CDR3 region has 11 residues. CDR3 nucleotides: TGTGCCAGCAGCCATGGGTCTGAAGCTTTCTTT. It yields the protein CASSHGSEAFF.

There are many counts of this clonotype. The V call is TRBV7-2, the J call TRBJ1-5; D perhaps matches TRBD1 (5 bases). The CDR3 runs to 16 residues. Trimming stripped 3 bases from V and 1 base from J, with 13 bases between. Germline V lookup: CDR1 SGHTA, CDR2 FQGNSA. The chain's CDR3 is CASSLGGTVSNQPQHF. The CDR3 DNA reads TGTGCCAGCAGCTTGGGGGGGACGGTGAGCAATCAGCCCCAGCATTTT.

Many counts were recorded for this clonotype. The chain combines TRBV20-1 with TRBJ1-2; TRBD1 aligns across 8 bases. In germline, CDR1 is DFQATT, CDR2 SNEGSKA (reference sequence). V lost 6 bases to trimming and J lost 4 bases; unmatched junction nucleotides: 10. The length of the CDR3 is 14 residues. CDR3 bases: TGCAGTGCAAGGAGAGACAGGGGAGGCTATGGCTACACCTTC. This sequence encodes CSARRDRGGYGYTF.

This clonotype was recorded a few times. This sequence joins TRBV2 and TRBJ1-5; maybe TRBD1 (5 bases). V shed 6 bases and J shed 2 bases, with 17 bases lying between them. Germline V gene sequence: CDR1 SNHLY, CDR2 FYNNEI. The CDR3 contains 16 residues. The CDR3, as DNA: TGTGCCAGCAGGGCGAGGGGATTTGGGGGCAATCAGCCCCAGCATTTT. It specifies CASRARGFGGNQPQHF. Looking up the rest from reference TRBV2 and TRBJ1-5 gives the full variable domain: EPEVTQTPSHQVTQMGQEVILRCVPISNHLYFYWYRQILGQKVEFLVSFYNNEISEKSEIFDDQFSVERPDGSNFTLKIRSTKLEDSAMYFCASRARGFGGNQPQHFGDGTRLSIL.

This clonotype was observed a handful of times. V usage is TRBV20-1 and J usage is TRBJ2-3; D unresolved. The CDR3 totals 13 residues. CDR1 and CDR2 from the germline V gene are DFQATT and SNEGSKA (reference sequence). The ends were cut back, 6 bases at V and 4 bases at J, with 14 bases in the middle. The CDR3 here is CSARRQVADTQYF. CDR3 nucleotides: TGCAGTGCGCGCAGGCAGGTCGCAGATACGCAGTATTTT.

The rearrangement joins TRBV5-4 to TRBJ2-4, with 9 bases lining up with TRBD2. J was trimmed by 4 bases and V by 3 bases; bases with no gene match: 8. The CDR3 runs 16 residues. Germline CDR1 is SGHNT and CDR2 is YYREEE (reference sequence). CDR3 residues: CASSSWGLAGKNIQYF. CDR3 DNA: TGTGCCAGCAGCTCCTGGGGACTAGCAGGGAAAAACATTCAGTACTTC.

This clonotype occurred a few times. The chain combines TRBV7-2 with TRBJ1-2; 8 nucleotides match TRBD1. The CDR3 runs 14 residues. Unmatched junction bases numbered 7, after V lost 2 bases and J lost 8 bases. Germline-derived CDR1 and CDR2 are SGHTA and FQGNSA. CDR3 nucleotides: TGTGCCAGCAGCTTAAGTCGACAGGGGTACGGCTACACCTTC. Translating it yields CASSLSRQGYGYTF.

This clonotype was seen a few times. The chain has TRBV12-3 or TRBV12-4 and TRBJ2-7; 8 positions match TRBD2. This CDR3 spans 14 amino acids. The ends lost 5 bases at V and 6 bases at J; junction bases unmatched: 9. CDR3 nucleotides: TGTGCCAGCAGTCGAGGGACTAGTTTAGGCGAGCAGTACGTC. Residues: CASSRGTSLGEQYV.

This clonotype was observed a handful of times. The CDR3 sequence: CASRHRRIASEQETQYF. The CDR3 nucleotides are TGTGCCAGCAGACACAGACGTATCGCTAGCGAACAAGAGACCCAGTACTTC. This chain uses TRBV7-8 with TRBJ2-5, with D tentatively TRBD2 (6 bases). CDR1 is SGHVS and CDR2 is FQNEAQ in the germline V gene. CDR3 length: 17 residues. Trimming left V 6 bases short and J 2 bases short, with 22 bases between. The full variable domain, its missing parts supplied by reference TRBV7-8 and TRBJ2-5, is GAGVSQSPRYKVAKRGQDVALRCDPISGHVSLFWYQQALGQGPEFLTYFQNEAQLDKSGLPSDRFFAERPEGSVSTLKIQRTQQEDSAVYLCASRHRRIASEQETQYFGPGTRLLVL.

The chain employs TRBV7-6 and TRBJ2-5; TRBD1 might be the D (6 bases). In germline, CDR1 is SGHVS, CDR2 FNYEAQ. Trimming pared 3 bases from V and 1 base from J, leaving 12 bases between. The CDR3 is 15 amino acids. The CDR3 coding sequence is TGTGCCAGCAGCTTCGGGACAAACCGCCAAGAGACCCAGTACTTC. Translating it yields CASSFGTNRQETQYF.

This clonotype has a handful of counts. The gene calls are TRBV5-1 and TRBJ2-2; D not certain. Germline assignment: CDR1 SGHRS and CDR2 YFSETQ. This CDR3 is built from 14 residues. V lost 0 bases to trimming and J lost 5 bases, with 8 bases between them. CDR3 region: CASSLAPTTGELFF. The CDR3 DNA reads as TGCGCCAGCAGCTTGGCTCCGACGACCGGGGAGCTGTTTTTT.

This clonotype appeared many times. CDR3: CASSWVEYNEQFF. For the CDR3, the DNA is TGTGCCAGCAGCTGGGTTGAGTACAATGAGCAGTTCTTC. The chain couples TRBV7-6 to TRBJ2-1; D is uncertain. The CDR3 consists of 13 residues. Per germline, CDR1 SGHVS and CDR2 FNYEAQ. Deletions cut 4 bases from V and 4 bases from J, with 8 bases between.

The J gene is TRBJ1-2, the V gene TRBV4-2, with TRBD1 matching over 8 bases. Germline loops: CDR1 LGHNA, CDR2 YNFKEQ. The CDR3 spans 15 residues. Losses at the gene ends were 1 base for V and 7 bases for J; bases not matched to a gene: 8. CDR3 nucleotide sequence: TGTGCCAGCAGCCAAGGCCGGACAGGGATTAGTGGCTACACCTTC. This gives the protein CASSQGRTGISGYTF.

At least ten counts were recorded for this clonotype. The chain links TRBV7-9 to TRBJ2-1; unclear D gene. V lost 5 bases and J lost 15, with 17 bases in between. Germline V CDR1 and CDR2: SEHNR, FQNEAQ (reference sequence). This CDR3 is built from 12 residues. DNA for the CDR3: TGTGCCAGCAGCGTCGACCTTCACTCTGGGTTCTTC. This encodes CASSVDLHSGFF.

The J gene is TRBJ1-4, the V gene TRBV5-4; D possibly corresponds to TRBD1 (6 bases). CDR1 and CDR2 from the germline V gene are SGHNT and YYREEE (reference sequence). This CDR3 spans 14 amino acids. Trimming pared 2 bases from V and 8 bases from J, leaving 13 bases between. CDR3 protein: CASSLQGAEEKLFF. The CDR3 coding sequence is TGTGCCAGCAGCTTACAGGGCGCGGAGGAAAAACTGTTTTTT. The full variable domain, with the rest looked up from reference TRBV5-4 and TRBJ1-4, is ETGVTQSPTHLIKTRGQQVTLRCSSQSGHNTVSWYQQALGQGPQFIFQYYREEENGRGNFPPRFSGLQFPNYSSELNVNALELDDSALYLCASSLQGAEEKLFFGSGTQLSVL.

This clonotype has just one count. One base away lies a much larger clone, so this may be a sequencing read error. Lacking the conserved final phenylalanine or tryptophan, this CDR3 likely reflects a read error. The rearrangement uses TRBV7-3 and TRBJ2-2; D is undetermined. The V end was cut by 6 bases, the J end by 5 bases, with 13 bases between. Germline V gives CDR1 SGHTA, CDR2 FQGTGA. The CDR3 runs 14 residues. CDR3 region: CASSLGLWTGELFL. The DNA for the CDR3 is TGTGCCAGCAGTCTGGGCCTATGGACCGGGGAGCTGTTTCTT.

This clonotype was counted between two and nine times. The V and J genes are TRBV20-1 and TRBJ1-5, with D perhaps TRBD1 (5 bases). V was shortened by 5 bases and J by 0 bases, with 14 bases between the two germline ends. CDR1 and CDR2 (germline): DFQATT, SNEGSKA (reference sequence). The CDR3 runs to 15 residues. For the CDR3, the DNA is TGCAGTGCTGGGGCAGGGCCTTATAGCAATCAGCCCCAGCATTTT. It translates to CSAGAGPYSNQPQHF.

This clonotype was picked up a small number of times. This chain uses TRBV5-1 with TRBJ2-2; D perhaps matches TRBD2 (7 bases). This CDR3 is 16 amino acids long. Trimming removed 2 bases at V and 3 bases at J, with 14 bases between. Germline-derived CDR1 and CDR2 are SGHRS and YFSETQ. DNA for the CDR3: TGCGCCAGCAGCTTAGGGGGGGCGCCGGACACCGGGGAGCTGTTTTTT. Protein: CASSLGGAPDTGELFF.

Comment on this clonotype: This may come from a read error, since a much larger clone is one base off. The missing conserved phenylalanine or tryptophan at the end of this CDR3 makes a read error likely. The chain employs TRBV7-2 and TRBJ2-6, with no clear D. V lost 8 bases, J lost 0 bases, and 8 bases lay in between. This CDR3 comprises 14 residues. Germline V gene lookup returns CDR1 SGHTA and CDR2 FQGNSA. CDR3: CASGRNSGANVLTL. The CDR3 nucleotides read TGTGCCAGCGGACGGAACTCTGGGGCCAACGTCCTGACTTTA.

The chain carries TRBV15 and TRBJ1-2; D is perhaps TRBD1 (5 bases). Germline V lookup: CDR1 LNHNV, CDR2 YYDKDF (reference sequence). V lost 0 bases and J lost 8, with 13 bases in between. The length of the CDR3 is 14 residues. The CDR3 nucleotides read TGTGCCACCAGCAGAGATCTGGGGGATGGAGGCTACACCTTC. Amino acids: CATSRDLGDGGYTF.

Only a few counts were recorded for this clonotype. The chain joins TRBV6-5 to TRBJ1-6; weak D call: TRBD1 (5 bases). Germline V gene lookup returns CDR1 MNHEY and CDR2 SVGAGI. The V and J ends lost 0 bases and 6 bases respectively, with 15 bases between them. The CDR3 extends over 17 amino acids. The CDR3 region is CASSYSTAGSFNSPLHF. The CDR3 coding sequence is TGTGCCAGCAGTTACTCGACAGCCGGCAGCTTTAATTCACCCCTCCACTTT.

There are a few counts of this clonotype. The rearrangement uses TRBV5-5 and TRBJ2-3; TRBD2 matches at 9 bases. V gave up 4 bases and J gave up 5 bases; unmatched junction bases: 5. The germline V gene encodes CDR1 SGHKS and CDR2 YYEKEE (reference sequence). The CDR3 contains 14 residues. CDR3 amino acids: CASSTTSGGDTQYF. In DNA form, the CDR3 reads TGTGCCAGCAGCACGACTAGCGGTGGAGATACGCAGTATTTT. Variable domain in full (rest from reference TRBV5-5 and TRBJ2-3): DAGVTQSPTHLIKTRGQQVTLRCSPISGHKSVSWYQQVLGQGPQFIFQYYEKEERGRGNFPDRFSARQFPNYSSELNVNALLLGDSALYLCASSTTSGGDTQYFGPGTRLTVL.